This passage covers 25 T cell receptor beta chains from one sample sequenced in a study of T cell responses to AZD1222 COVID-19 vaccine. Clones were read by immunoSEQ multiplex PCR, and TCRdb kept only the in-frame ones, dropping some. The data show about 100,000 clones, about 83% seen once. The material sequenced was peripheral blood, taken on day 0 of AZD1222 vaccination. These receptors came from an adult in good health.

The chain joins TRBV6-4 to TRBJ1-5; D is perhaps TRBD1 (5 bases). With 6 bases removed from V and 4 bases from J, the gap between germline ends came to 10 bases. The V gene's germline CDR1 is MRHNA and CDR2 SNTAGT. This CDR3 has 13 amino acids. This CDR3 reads CASSLQENQPQHF. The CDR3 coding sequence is TGTGCCAGCAGCCTACAGGAGAATCAGCCCCAGCATTTT.

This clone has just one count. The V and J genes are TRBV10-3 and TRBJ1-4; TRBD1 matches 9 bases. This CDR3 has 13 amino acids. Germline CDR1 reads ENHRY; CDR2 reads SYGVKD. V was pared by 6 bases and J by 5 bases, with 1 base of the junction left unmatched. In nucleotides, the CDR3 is TGTGCCATCAGGGGGACAGGGAATGAAAAACTGTTTTTT. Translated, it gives CAIRGTGNEKLFF.

The CDR3, as DNA: TGTGCCAGCAGCTCCAGGTGGGGGCAGTACTTC. Translated, it gives CASSSRWGQYF. The chain combines TRBV11-2 with TRBJ2-7; D not certain. CDR1 is SGHAT, CDR2 FQNNGV, per germline. The CDR3 sequence is 11 residues long. Trimming cost V 4 bases and J 9 bases, with 10 bases left between them.

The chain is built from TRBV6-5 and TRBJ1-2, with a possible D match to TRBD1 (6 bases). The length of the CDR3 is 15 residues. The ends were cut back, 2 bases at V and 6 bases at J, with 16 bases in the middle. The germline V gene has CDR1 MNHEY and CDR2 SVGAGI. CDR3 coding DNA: TGTGCCAGCAGTTACGGTATGGGGGCGTACGATGGCTACACCTTC. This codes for CASSYGMGAYDGYTF.

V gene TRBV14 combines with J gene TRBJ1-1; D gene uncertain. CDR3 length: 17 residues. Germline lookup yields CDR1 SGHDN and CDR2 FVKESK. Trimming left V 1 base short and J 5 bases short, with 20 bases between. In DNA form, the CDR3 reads TGTGCCAGCAGCCAAGGATCAGGCTGGGAGGGAGTAACTGAAGCTTTCTTT. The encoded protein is CASSQGSGWEGVTEAFF.

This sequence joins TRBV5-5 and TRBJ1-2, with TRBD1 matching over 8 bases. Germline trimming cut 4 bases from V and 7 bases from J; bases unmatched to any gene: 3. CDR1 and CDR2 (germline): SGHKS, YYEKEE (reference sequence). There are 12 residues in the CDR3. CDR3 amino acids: CASSPTGGGYTF. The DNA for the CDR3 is TGTGCCAGCAGCCCAACAGGGGGTGGCTACACCTTC.

DNA for the CDR3: TGTGCCAGCAGTGCGGGGGAAAATGAGCAGTTCTTC. Its protein product is CASSAGENEQFF. The chain is built from TRBV2 and TRBJ2-1; D is possibly TRBD2 (6 bases). Trimming left V 4 bases short and J 7 bases short, with 8 bases between. The CDR3 extends over 12 amino acids. Germline CDR1 is SNHLY and CDR2 is FYNNEI.

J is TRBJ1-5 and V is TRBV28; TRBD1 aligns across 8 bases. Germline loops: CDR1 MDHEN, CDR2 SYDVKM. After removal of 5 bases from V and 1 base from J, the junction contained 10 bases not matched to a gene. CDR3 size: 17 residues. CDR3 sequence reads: CASSTYWTGRSNQPQHF. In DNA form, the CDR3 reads TGTGCCAGCAGTACCTATTGGACAGGGAGGAGCAATCAGCCCCAGCATTTT.

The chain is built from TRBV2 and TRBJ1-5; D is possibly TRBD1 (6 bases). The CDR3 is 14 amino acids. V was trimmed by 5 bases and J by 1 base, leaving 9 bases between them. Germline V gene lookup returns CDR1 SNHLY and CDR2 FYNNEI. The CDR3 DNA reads TGTGCCAGCAGTAACAGGGCGAGCAATCAGCCCCAGCATTTT. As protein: CASSNRASNQPQHF.

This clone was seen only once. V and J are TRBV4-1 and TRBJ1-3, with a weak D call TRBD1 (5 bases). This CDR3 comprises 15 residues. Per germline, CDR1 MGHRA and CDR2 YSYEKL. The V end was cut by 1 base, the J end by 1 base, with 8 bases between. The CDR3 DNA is TGCGCCAGCAGCCAAGTAGGGGTTTCTGGAAACACCATATATTTT. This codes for CASSQVGVSGNTIYF.

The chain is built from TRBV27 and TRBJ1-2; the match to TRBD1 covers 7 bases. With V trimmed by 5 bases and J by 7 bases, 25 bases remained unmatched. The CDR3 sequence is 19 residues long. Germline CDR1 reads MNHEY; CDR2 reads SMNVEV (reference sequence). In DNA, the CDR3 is TGTGCCAGCAGTAACAACTCACCGGACAGGAGGGAGACAAGTGCTGGCTACACCTTC. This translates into CASSNNSPDRRETSAGYTF.

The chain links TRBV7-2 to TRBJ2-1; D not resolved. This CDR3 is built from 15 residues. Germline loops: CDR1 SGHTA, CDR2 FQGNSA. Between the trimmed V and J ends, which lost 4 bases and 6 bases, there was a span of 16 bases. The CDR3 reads CASSSTQLGPNEQFF. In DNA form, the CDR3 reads TGTGCCAGCAGCTCGACGCAGCTAGGTCCCAATGAGCAGTTCTTC. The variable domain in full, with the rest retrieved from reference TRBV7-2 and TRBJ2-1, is GAGVSQSPSNKVTEKGKDVELRCDPISGHTALYWYRQSLGQGLEFLIYFQGNSAPDKSGLPSDRFSAERTGGSVSTLTIQRTQQEDSAVYLCASSSTQLGPNEQFFGPGTRLTVL.

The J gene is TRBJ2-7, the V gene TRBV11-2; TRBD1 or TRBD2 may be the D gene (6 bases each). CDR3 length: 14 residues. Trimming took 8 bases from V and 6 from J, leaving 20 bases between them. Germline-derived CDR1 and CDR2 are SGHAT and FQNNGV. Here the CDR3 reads CASSRWGAFPEQYF. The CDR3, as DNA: TGTGCCAGCTCGAGGTGGGGGGCCTTCCCCGAGCAGTACTTC.

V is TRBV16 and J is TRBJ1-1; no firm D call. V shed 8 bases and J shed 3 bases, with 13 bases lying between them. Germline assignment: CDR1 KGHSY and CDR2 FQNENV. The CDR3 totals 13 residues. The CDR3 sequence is CASGKIADTEAFF. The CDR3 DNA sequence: TGTGCCAGCGGCAAAATCGCGGACACTGAAGCTTTCTTT.

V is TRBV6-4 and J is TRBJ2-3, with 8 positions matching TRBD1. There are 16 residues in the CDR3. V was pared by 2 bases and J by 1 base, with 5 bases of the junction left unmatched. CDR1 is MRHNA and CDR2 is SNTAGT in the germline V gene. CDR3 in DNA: TGTGCCAGCAGTGACACACCGGGACAGGGCACAGATACGCAGTATTTT. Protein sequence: CASSDTPGQGTDTQYF.

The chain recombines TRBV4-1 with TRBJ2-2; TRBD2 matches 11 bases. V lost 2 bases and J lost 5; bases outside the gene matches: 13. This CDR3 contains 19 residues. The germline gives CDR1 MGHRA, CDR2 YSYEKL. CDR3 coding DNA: TGCGCCAGCAGCCAACCGAGGGGACTAGCGGAAAGGCGGACCGGGGAGCTGTTTTTT. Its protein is CASSQPRGLAERRTGELFF.

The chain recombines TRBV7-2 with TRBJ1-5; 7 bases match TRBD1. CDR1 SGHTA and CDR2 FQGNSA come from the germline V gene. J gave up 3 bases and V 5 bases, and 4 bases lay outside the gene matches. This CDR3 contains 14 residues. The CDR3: CASSVGTVNQPQHF. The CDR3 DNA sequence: TGTGCCAGCAGCGTCGGGACAGTCAATCAGCCCCAGCATTTT.

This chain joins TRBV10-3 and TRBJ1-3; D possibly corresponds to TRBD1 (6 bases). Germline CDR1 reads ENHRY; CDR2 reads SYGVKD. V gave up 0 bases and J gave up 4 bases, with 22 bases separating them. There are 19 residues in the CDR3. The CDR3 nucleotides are TGTGCCATCAGTGAGTCGAGACAGACCGGGGGGCCGAACGGAAACACCATATATTTT. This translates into CAISESRQTGGPNGNTIYF.

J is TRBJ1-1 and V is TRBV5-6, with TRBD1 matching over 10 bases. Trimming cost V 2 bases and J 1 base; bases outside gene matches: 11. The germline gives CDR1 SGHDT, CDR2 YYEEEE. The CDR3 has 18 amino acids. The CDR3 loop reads CASSFGDRGLRSNTEAFF. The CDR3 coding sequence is TGTGCCAGCAGCTTTGGGGACAGGGGTTTGAGGTCGAACACTGAAGCTTTCTTT.

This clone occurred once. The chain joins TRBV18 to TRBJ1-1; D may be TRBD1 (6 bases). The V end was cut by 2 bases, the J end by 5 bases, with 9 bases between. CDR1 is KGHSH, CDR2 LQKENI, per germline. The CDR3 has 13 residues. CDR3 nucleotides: TGTGCCAGCTCACCAGAGGGGGGGACTGAAGCTTTCTTT. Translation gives CASSPEGGTEAFF.

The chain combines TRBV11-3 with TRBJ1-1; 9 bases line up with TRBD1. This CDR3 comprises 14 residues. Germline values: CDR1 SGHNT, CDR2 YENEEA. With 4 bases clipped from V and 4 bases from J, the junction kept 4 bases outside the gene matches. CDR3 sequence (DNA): TGTGCCAGCAGCTCCGGGACAGGGCCCACTGAAGCTTTCTTT. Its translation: CASSSGTGPTEAFF.

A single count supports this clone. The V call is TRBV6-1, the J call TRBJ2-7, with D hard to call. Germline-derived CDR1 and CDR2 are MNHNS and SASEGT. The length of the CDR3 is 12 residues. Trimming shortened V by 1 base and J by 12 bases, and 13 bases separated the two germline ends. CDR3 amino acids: CASSEVAAPTYF. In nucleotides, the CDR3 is TGTGCCAGCAGTGAAGTAGCAGCTCCTACGTACTTC.

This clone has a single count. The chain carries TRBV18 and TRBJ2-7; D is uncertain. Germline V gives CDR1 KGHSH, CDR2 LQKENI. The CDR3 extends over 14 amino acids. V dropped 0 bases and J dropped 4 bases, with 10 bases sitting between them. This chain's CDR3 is CASSPPTVGYEQYF. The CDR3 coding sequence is TGTGCCAGCTCACCACCGACGGTCGGGTACGAGCAGTACTTC.

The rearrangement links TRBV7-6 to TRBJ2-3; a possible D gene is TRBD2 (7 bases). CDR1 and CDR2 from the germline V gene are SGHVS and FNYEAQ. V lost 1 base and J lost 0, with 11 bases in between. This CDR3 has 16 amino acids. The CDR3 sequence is CASSLVAGASTDTQYF. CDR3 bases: TGTGCCAGCAGCTTAGTCGCGGGGGCTAGCACAGATACGCAGTATTTT.

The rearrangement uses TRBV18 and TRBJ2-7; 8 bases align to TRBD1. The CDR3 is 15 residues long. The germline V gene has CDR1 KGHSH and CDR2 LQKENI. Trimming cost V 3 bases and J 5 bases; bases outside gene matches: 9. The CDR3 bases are TGTGCCAGCTCACCTCAACCCGGACAGGGACACGAGCAGTACTTC. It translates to CASSPQPGQGHEQYF. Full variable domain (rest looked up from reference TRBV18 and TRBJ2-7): NAGVMQNPRHLVRRRGQEARLRCSPMKGHSHVYWYRQLPEEGLKFMVYLQKENIIDESGMPKERFSAEFPKEGPSILRIQQVVRGDSAAYFCASSPQPGQGHEQYFGPGTRLTVT.